What follows describes a single TCR beta chain. Its target is unknown. This sample stems from a study of blood T cells in healthy people across ages. Per the germline V gene, CDR1 is SGHNT and CDR2 is YYREEE (reference sequence). V was trimmed by 4 bases and J by 14 bases, leaving 22 bases between them. The CDR3 has 15 residues. Primed by a sample-barcoded 5' primer and a J-beta primer mix, a second PCR proceeded for 7 to 11 cycles. There were at least 3 million CDR3-containing paired-end reads obtained from each sample. TCRdb recomputed calls from the 5' RACE reads with MiXCR, one row per CDR3 protein. The sample holds approximately 1,700,000 distinct CDR3 sequences; about two fifths are singletons and the top ten take roughly 23%. Study-wide findings and caveats: There was no known CMV status for donors, so expanded clonotype changes were possibly confounded. The recorded TCR beta diversity per million T cells decreased in a roughly linear manner with age. Long-lived donors had more naive CD4+ cells and higher diversity than aged donors.

The source material was blood. V and J are TRBV5-4 and TRBJ1-6; a possible D gene is TRBD1 (6 bases). This TCR was sampled from a human donor in good health. The CDR3 bases are TGTGCCAGCAGCACAGATGGGGGGCCGGGTAAATCCCTCCACTTT. It is translated as CASSTDGGPGKSLHF.